This entry concerns a single T cell receptor beta chain. The antigen is unknown. The record originates from a study of a mutant IDH1 vaccine in newly diagnosed glioma. Trimming cost V 6 bases and J 4 bases, with 16 bases left between them. Looked up from germline, CDR1 is SNHLY and CDR2 is FYNNEI. The CDR3 has 14 residues. Described time point: week 47, end of study. Doses of 300 ug of mutant IDH1 20-mer peptide were given with topical imiquimod. The data were produced by immunoSEQ multiplex PCR, yet TCRdb's version contains in-frame clones alone and is incomplete. The data hold tens of thousands of clones, with roughly 77% observed a single time.

This clonotype was sampled from a middle-aged man with glioma. The chain uses TRBV2 and TRBJ2-7; the D is unclear. The input for sequencing was PBMCs, taken from a glioma patient whose treatment included an IDH1 peptide vaccine. The CDR3 reads CASRKSYLLYEQYF. CDR3 DNA sequence: TGTGCCAGCAGAAAGTCCTACCTTTTATACGAGCAGTACTTC.